The 28 T cell receptor beta chains listed next were all sequenced from one sample in a study of human T cells and chemical hapten exposure. TCRdb independently ran MiXCR on the RACE reads; one entry per CDR3 protein. Found here are under 100,000 distinct CDR3 sequences, 10% of them singletons; the top ten hold approximately 2.5%. Regarding time point: patch test 2, 6 weeks after DPC sensitization. Treatment specified: therapeutic diphenylcyclopropenone sensitization with weekly scalp DPC. Sample: whole blood, taken in connection with sensitization to the hapten diphenylcyclopropenone (DPC). These receptors were taken from a woman in her twenties or thirties with alopecia areata. Some clones in this sample may be carry-over from other donors' samples.

Ten or more counts support this clonotype. The rearrangement uses TRBV29-1 and TRBJ2-2; tentatively, D is TRBD1 (5 bases). The CDR3 runs 13 residues. V lost 0 bases and J 7 bases, leaving 9 bases between the germline ends. CDR1 is SQVTM, CDR2 ANQGSEA, per germline. CDR3 protein: CSVEDRQFGELFF. The CDR3 DNA is TGCAGCGTTGAAGATCGACAGTTCGGGGAGCTGTTTTTT.

This clonotype was observed a few times. The V and J genes are TRBV7-8 and TRBJ2-5, with 8 bases aligning to TRBD2. The CDR3 runs to 16 residues. The germline V gene encodes CDR1 SGHVS and CDR2 FQNEAQ. The J segment lost 5 bases and the V segment lost 3 bases, leaving 11 bases of the junction unmatched. The CDR3 nucleotides read TGTGCCAGCAGCTTGGGTGGGACTAGAGGCGGGGAGACCCAGTACTTC. Its translation is CASSLGGTRGGETQYF. Full variable domain (outside the CDR3, taken from reference TRBV7-8 and TRBJ2-5): GAGVSQSPRYKVAKRGQDVALRCDPISGHVSLFWYQQALGQGPEFLTYFQNEAQLDKSGLPSDRFFAERPEGSVSTLKIQRTQQEDSAVYLCASSLGGTRGGETQYFGPGTRLLVL.

This clonotype was recorded at least ten times. The chain carries TRBV18 and TRBJ2-3; D remains ambiguous. CDR3 length: 13 amino acids. CDR1 KGHSH and CDR2 LQKENI come from the germline V gene. Trimming pared 4 bases from V and 9 bases from J, leaving 14 bases between. The CDR3 region is CASSRYDGETQYF. The DNA for the CDR3 is TGTGCCAGCTCACGGTATGACGGAGAGACGCAGTATTTT.

There are many counts of this clonotype. The chain uses TRBV12-3 or TRBV12-4 and TRBJ1-4; D is unclear. This CDR3 has 17 amino acids. Trimming removed 3 bases from V and 8 bases from J, with 22 bases in between. CDR3 amino acids: CASSFQVGRPRGEKLFF. CDR3 bases: TGTGCCAGCAGTTTTCAAGTAGGGCGACCACGAGGGGAAAAACTGTTTTTT.

This clonotype was counted many times. This chain connects TRBV7-2 to TRBJ2-3, with 9 bases aligning to TRBD2. The CDR3 runs to 19 residues. Trimming at V came to 5 bases and at J to 5 bases, leaving 20 bases not matched to a gene. In germline, CDR1 is SGHTA, CDR2 FQGNSA. CDR3 loop: CASSPRDLAGGPRGDTQYF. The DNA for the CDR3 is TGTGCCAGCAGCCCCCGGGACCTTGCGGGAGGGCCGAGGGGAGATACGCAGTATTTT.

This clonotype was observed many times. The V gene is TRBV5-8, the J gene TRBJ2-1; TRBD1 aligns across 11 bases. This CDR3 spans 14 amino acids. Germline lookup yields CDR1 SGHTS and CDR2 YDEGEE. Trimming removed 10 bases from V and 8 bases from J; junction bases left unmatched: 11. The CDR3 reads CARARDRGFDEQFF. The CDR3 nucleotides read TGTGCCCGGGCCAGGGACAGGGGGTTTGATGAGCAGTTCTTC.

This clonotype was counted between two and nine times. The gene calls are TRBV7-2 and TRBJ1-2; D may be TRBD1 (5 bases). The germline V gene has CDR1 SGHTA and CDR2 FQGNSA. There are 14 residues in the CDR3. V was clipped by 7 bases and J by 7 bases, with 19 bases between them. CDR3 nucleotide sequence: TGTGCCAGCACCCAAACCCAGGGCGGCACTGGCTACACCTTC. Translation gives CASTQTQGGTGYTF.

The chain uses TRBV28 and TRBJ1-1, with D unresolved. This CDR3 region has 14 residues. Trimming stripped 2 bases from V and 2 bases from J, with 9 bases between. The germline gives CDR1 MDHEN, CDR2 SYDVKM. The CDR3 is CASSLPGLNTEAFF. The CDR3 DNA sequence: TGTGCCAGCAGTTTACCGGGCCTCAACACTGAAGCTTTCTTT.

This clonotype was recorded many times. Since no conserved phenylalanine or tryptophan closes the CDR3, a read error is the likely cause. Because the CDR3's place on the DNA is in doubt, the DNA is left out and the CDR3 is given as listed by TCRdb. The chain carries TRBV6-2 or TRBV6-3 and TRBJ2-1; the table's D gene call, TRBD1, was not cross checked with the DNA. From germline, CDR1 is MNHEY and CDR2 SVGEGT. Ends included, the CDR3 has 9 residues. The CDR3: CASSYSGGL.

This clonotype has ten or more counts. The chain is built from TRBV7-6 and TRBJ1-3; D ambiguous. The CDR3 runs 16 residues. Trimming stripped 2 bases from V and 0 bases from J, with 11 bases between. Looked up from germline, CDR1 is SGHVS and CDR2 is FNYEAQ. CDR3 region: CASSLKTVNSGNTIYF. As DNA, the CDR3 is TGTGCCAGCAGCTTAAAGACCGTGAACTCTGGAAACACCATATATTTT.

Many counts were recorded for this clonotype. This chain joins TRBV20-1 and TRBJ1-5; D is uncertain. Deletions cut 8 bases from V and 4 bases from J, with 3 bases between. Germline CDR1 DFQATT, CDR2 SNEGSKA (reference sequence). CDR3 size: 9 residues. The CDR3 spells CSTNQPQHF. CDR3 nucleotide sequence: TGCAGTACTAATCAGCCCCAGCATTTT.

This clonotype has ten or more counts. The CDR3 here is CASSPGGGGSHEQYF. The CDR3 coding sequence is TGTGCCAGCAGCCCCGGGGGAGGAGGGAGCCACGAGCAGTACTTC. The chain uses TRBV7-2 and TRBJ2-7, with D maybe TRBD2 (6 bases). V was shortened by 5 bases and J by 5 bases, with 19 bases between the two germline ends. The CDR3 is made up of 15 amino acids. CDR1 and CDR2 from the germline V gene are SGHTA and FQGNSA.

This clonotype showed up just a few times. The rearrangement joins TRBV7-2 to TRBJ2-3, with a weak D call TRBD2 (6 bases). The V and J ends lost 1 base and 5 bases respectively, with 10 bases between them. The CDR3 runs to 14 residues. CDR1 SGHTA and CDR2 FQGNSA come from the germline V gene. The DNA of the CDR3 is TGTGCCAGCAGCTTAGAGGCGGGGTTAGATACGCAGTATTTT. Protein product: CASSLEAGLDTQYF. Drawing the rest from reference TRBV7-2 and TRBJ2-3, the complete variable domain is GAGVSQSPSNKVTEKGKDVELRCDPISGHTALYWYRQSLGQGLEFLIYFQGNSAPDKSGLPSDRFSAERTGGSVSTLTIQRTQQEDSAVYLCASSLEAGLDTQYFGPGTRLTVL.

The rearrangement links TRBV7-2 to TRBJ2-1, with 11 bases fitting TRBD2. The germline V gene encodes CDR1 SGHTA and CDR2 FQGNSA. The CDR3 totals 16 residues. The trim removed 4 bases at V and 5 bases at J, leaving 7 bases unmatched. The CDR3 is CASSSVPGLADNEQFF. The DNA for the CDR3 is TGTGCCAGCAGCTCCGTACCGGGACTAGCGGACAATGAGCAGTTCTTC.

This clonotype was counted at least ten times. One end of the junction varies from germline; a read error may be responsible. The chain employs TRBV7-2 and TRBJ2-3; TRBD2 matches 12 bases. Per the germline V gene, CDR1 is SGHTA and CDR2 is FQGNSA. The CDR3 has 15 amino acids. For the CDR3, the DNA is TGTGCCAGCACCTTACTAGCGGGGGGCCGAGATACGCAGTATTTT. The encoded protein is CASTLLAGGRDTQYF.

This clonotype was seen ten or more times. The chain has TRBV3-1 and TRBJ1-2; perhaps TRBD1 as D (6 bases). The CDR3 has 15 amino acids. The germline V and J ends were trimmed by 1 base and 1 base, with 10 bases remaining between them. Per the germline V gene, CDR1 is LGHDT and CDR2 is YNNKEL (reference sequence). The CDR3 region is CASSQGQALNYGYTF. In DNA form, the CDR3 reads TGTGCCAGCAGCCAAGGACAGGCCCTTAACTATGGCTACACCTTC.

This clonotype turned up a few times. The chain recombines TRBV29-1 with TRBJ2-1; 9 bases are shared with TRBD1. Germline V gene lookup returns CDR1 SQVTM and CDR2 ANQGSEA. This CDR3 region has 14 residues. With 7 bases clipped from V and 3 bases from J, the junction kept 7 bases outside the gene matches. CDR3 residues: CSATRGQGYNEQFF. CDR3 nucleotides: TGCAGCGCCACCCGGGGACAGGGCTACAATGAGCAGTTCTTC.

This clonotype was counted ten times or more. J is TRBJ1-1 and V is TRBV24-1; D perhaps matches TRBD1 (6 bases). V shed 5 bases and J shed 1 base, with 16 bases lying between them. Germline assignment: CDR1 KGHDR and CDR2 SFDVKD. The CDR3 is made up of 16 amino acids. CDR3 bases: TGTGCCACCAGTGCAACTTCCCGGGACACGAACACTGAAGCTTTCTTT. It codes for CATSATSRDTNTEAFF.

This clonotype appeared many times. The V gene is TRBV12-3 or TRBV12-4, the J gene TRBJ1-4; the D gene is possibly TRBD1 (6 bases). V gave up 7 bases and J gave up 5 bases, with 14 bases separating them. This CDR3 contains 14 residues. The CDR3 nucleotides read TGTGCCAGCAAAGGCGGGGGGCAAAATGAAAAACTGTTTTTT. Translating it yields CASKGGGQNEKLFF.

The table lists this clonotype with a few counts. The rearrangement links TRBV29-1 to TRBJ2-4, with a possible D match to TRBD2 (7 bases). Per germline, CDR1 SQVTM and CDR2 ANQGSEA. The germline V and J ends were trimmed by 4 bases and 6 bases, with 13 bases remaining between them. CDR3 length equals 13 residues. CDR3 residues: CSVGGGAGNIQYF. The CDR3 DNA sequence: TGCAGCGTTGGGGGGGGCGCCGGAAACATTCAGTACTTC.

This clonotype came up many times. The J gene is TRBJ2-1, the V gene TRBV5-1, with D possibly being TRBD2 (6 bases). The CDR3 is made up of 13 amino acids. Looked up from germline, CDR1 is SGHRS and CDR2 is YFSETQ. The V end lost 7 bases, the J end lost 0 bases, and 8 bases lay between the germline ends. The CDR3 is CASGDSSYNEQFF. CDR3 sequence (DNA): TGCGCCAGCGGGGACTCCTCCTACAATGAGCAGTTCTTC.

At least ten counts were recorded for this clonotype. In nucleotides, the CDR3 is TGTGCCAGCAGTACTCCCGGGACCCACGGTACCGGGGAGCTGTTTTTT. Its translation is CASSTPGTHGTGELFF. This rearrangement joins TRBV28 to TRBJ2-2; D possibly matches TRBD1 or TRBD2 (5 bases each). V lost 5 bases, J lost 5 bases, and 18 bases lay in between. This CDR3 spans 16 amino acids. In germline, CDR1 is MDHEN, CDR2 SYDVKM. The variable domain in full, with the rest retrieved from reference TRBV28 and TRBJ2-2, is DVKVTQSSRYLVKRTGEKVFLECVQDMDHENMFWYRQDPGLGLRLIYFSYDVKMKEKGDIPEGYSVSREKKERFSLILESASTNQTSMYLCASSTPGTHGTGELFFGEGSRLTVL.

This clonotype was counted many times. V gene TRBV29-1 combines with J gene TRBJ1-1, with TRBD1 as a possible D gene (6 bases). The germline V and J ends were trimmed by 2 bases and 6 bases, with 13 bases remaining between them. The germline V gene has CDR1 SQVTM and CDR2 ANQGSEA. The CDR3 consists of 13 residues. This CDR3 reads CSVEHPGAAEAFF. In DNA, the CDR3 is TGCAGCGTTGAACATCCAGGGGCCGCTGAAGCTTTCTTT.

The chain carries TRBV20-1 and TRBJ1-1; 9 bases are shared with TRBD1. From germline, CDR1 is DFQATT and CDR2 SNEGSKA (reference sequence). CDR3 size: 15 residues. V was clipped by 1 base and J by 4 bases; unmatched bases: 7. CDR3 residues: CSARGGTGLSTEAFF. The CDR3, as DNA: TGCAGTGCTAGAGGAGGGACAGGGCTGAGCACTGAAGCTTTCTTT.

This clonotype was counted ten times or more. The rearrangement joins TRBV28 to TRBJ1-1; no reliable D call. This CDR3 has 14 amino acids. In germline, CDR1 is MDHEN, CDR2 SYDVKM. Trimming took off 5 bases at V and 0 bases at J, with 10 bases between the two ends. CDR3 region: CASSPPGMNTEAFF. The DNA of the CDR3 is TGTGCCAGCAGTCCACCCGGGATGAACACTGAAGCTTTCTTT.

This clonotype was counted ten times or more. V usage is TRBV20-1 and J usage is TRBJ2-5; 12 positions agree with TRBD2. This CDR3 spans 15 amino acids. V lost 4 bases and J lost 3; bases outside the gene matches: 6. Germline CDR1 DFQATT, CDR2 SNEGSKA (reference sequence). The CDR3 is CSAIPTSGGKETQYF. The CDR3 DNA is TGCAGTGCTATCCCGACTAGCGGGGGTAAAGAGACCCAGTACTTC.

This clonotype was detected many times. This chain links TRBV7-2 with TRBJ1-5; 9 bases are shared with TRBD1. CDR1 and CDR2 from the germline V gene are SGHTA and FQGNSA. The CDR3 has 17 amino acids. The V and J ends lost 1 base and 2 bases, in that order; junction bases with no gene match: 6. CDR3 bases: TGTGCCAGCAGCTTAGGGGGACAGGGACTGGGCAATCAGCCCCAGCATTTT. Encoded protein: CASSLGGQGLGNQPQHF.

Only a few counts were recorded for this clonotype. The junction does not match germline at one end; this may be a read error. The rearrangement joins TRBV11-2 to TRBJ2-1; D ambiguous. The CDR3 is 12 amino acids. CDR1 SGHAT and CDR2 FQNNGV come from the germline V gene. CDR3 in amino acids: CASSLVWAEPFF. CDR3 bases: TGTGCCAGCAGCTTAGTATGGGCAGAGCCGTTCTTC.